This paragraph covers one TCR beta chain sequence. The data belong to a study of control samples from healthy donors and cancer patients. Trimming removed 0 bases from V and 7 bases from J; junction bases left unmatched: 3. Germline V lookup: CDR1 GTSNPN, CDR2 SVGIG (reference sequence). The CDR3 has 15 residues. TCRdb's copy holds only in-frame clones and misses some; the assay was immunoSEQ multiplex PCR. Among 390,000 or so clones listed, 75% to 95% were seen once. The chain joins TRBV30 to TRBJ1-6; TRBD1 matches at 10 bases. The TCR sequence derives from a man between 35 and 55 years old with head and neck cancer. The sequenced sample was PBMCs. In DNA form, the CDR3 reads TGTGCCTGGAGTGTACGGACAGGGGGAAATTCACCCCTCCACTTT. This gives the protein CAWSVRTGGNSPLHF.